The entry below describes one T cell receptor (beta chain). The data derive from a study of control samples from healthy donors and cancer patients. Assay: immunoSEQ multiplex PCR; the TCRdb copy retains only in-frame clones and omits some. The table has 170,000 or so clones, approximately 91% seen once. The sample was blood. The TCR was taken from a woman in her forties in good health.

The CDR3 bases are TGTGCCAGCAGGGGAGGACGGCTGAACACTGAAGCTTTCTTT. Translation gives CASRGGRLNTEAFF. The genes are TRBV2 and TRBJ1-1; no reliable D call. This CDR3 region has 14 residues. The ends were cut back, 6 bases at V and 0 bases at J, with 11 bases in the middle. CDR1 and CDR2 (germline): SNHLY, FYNNEI.